This TCR beta chain emerged from a study of graft-versus-host responses after intestinal transplantation (dated by TCRdb to the early 2020s). Regarding the complete study: The transplants that recipients got were multivisceral, liver-intestinal, or isolated intestinal. The cohort enrolled about two dozen intestinal transplant recipients including one retransplant, and 3 patients lacking pretransplant specimens were excluded. Every recipient was given anti-thymocyte globulin induction, then maintenance tacrolimus and steroids for around three years. Rather than being sequenced by the commercial service, samples from a few later patients were sequenced in-house on an Illumina MiSeq and processed with MiXCR. Alloreactive clones were identified by sequencing pre-transplant mixed lymphocyte reaction products and comparing these products with unstimulated pre-transplant donor and recipient T cells. A peak of at least 4% donor T cells among recipient peripheral blood mononuclear cells was the definition used for donor T cell macrochimerism. Bulk TCR-beta CDR3 sequencing was used to track graft-versus-host and host-versus-graft alloreactive T cell clones in the graft, circulation and bone marrow after intestinal transplantation. Paper-wide results and their limitations: In patients with donor T cell macrochimerism, the allografts had high GvH to HvG T cell clonal ratios. The conclusions were limited by the relatively low number and heterogeneity of the intestinal transplant patients. GvH clones were found in recipient bone marrow, and some of the GvH clones appeared earlier in ileal mucosa or blood, which is consistent with an intestinal mucosal origin. Early after transplant, declines in HvG clones were associated with peak levels of circulating GvH clones.

Preparation of the library involved the immunoSEQ multiplex PCR assay. In most patients, genomic DNA was isolated using the Qiagen DNeasy Blood and Tissue Kit and sent frozen to Adaptive Biotechnologies for TCR sequencing. High-throughput TCR-beta CDR3 sequencing of genomic DNA from most patients was performed by Adaptive Biotechnologies. From the authors' description of their analysis: TCR sequencing data for roughly 18 patients were retrieved from Adaptive's ImmunoSEQ software; three other patients were processed with MiXCR and VDJtools. CD4 versus CD8 sorting errors were corrected by removing sequences found in both subsets at a frequency ratio below 5:1. CDR3 nucleotide sequences shared between donor and recipient were removed because their origin could not be assigned. Alloreactive clones required at least 2-fold expansion over unstimulated cells and minimum CFSE-low frequency of 0.002% (template counts) or 0.001% (read counts). A clone was considered mappable if detected in the sequenced pre-transplant spleen, lymph node, or MLR CFSE-low populations of the donor or recipient. Cumulative frequency of alloreactive clones was calculated as a percentage of all sequences weighted by copy number. TCRdb mirrors the immuneACCESS table, restricted to in-frame sequences. Some clones are absent from its copies; in checked studies, under half trace to an unresolved V gene, and the reason for the others is unknown. V and J calls and clone size come straight from that table; D and trimming were deduced from the DNA. A total of 86,000 or so clones appear in this sample, just over 90% of them only once. The top ten constitute roughly 6% of the sample.

The germline V end is reduced by 2 bases and the J end by 2 bases; junction bases left unmatched: 7. The CDR3 sequence holds 16 residues, the cysteine and phenylalanine included. Only CDR3 DNA remains: 48 bases, in frame from the first base. CDR1 is given as SGHRS and CDR2 as YFSETQ, both from the germline V gene. Per the publication, the time point label means: cells obtained before transplantation from donor or recipient. CD3+CD4+ and CD3+CD8+ populations were FACS-sorted from unstimulated pre-transplant donor and recipient cells taken from spleen or lymph nodes. On this clone itself: Which antigen it targets is not known. No per-base quality is available; no much larger clone lies one base away.

Sequenced material: unstimulated CD8+ T cells sorted from spleen or lymph node cells, taken before intestinal transplant. This sequence originates from a human donor who received an intestinal transplant. The chain is assembled from TRBV5-1 and TRBJ2-5, and TRBD2 aligns with 9 junction nucleotides. The CDR3: CASSFGASGEQETQYF. The nucleotide sequence is TGCGCCAGCAGCTTCGGGGCTAGCGGGGAGCAAGAGACCCAGTACTTC.